The rows below give T cell receptor beta chains drawn from one sample of a study of human T cells and chemical hapten exposure. TCRdb reprocessed the RACE reads with MiXCR, giving one entry per CDR3 protein. Of tens of thousands of distinct CDR3 sequences in the sample, approximately 11% were seen once. The input for sequencing was whole blood, taken in connection with sensitization to the hapten diphenylcyclopropenone (DPC). These receptors came from a woman aged 40 to 55 with alopecia areata. Some clones in this sample may be carry-over from other donors' samples. The CDR3 runs from the conserved cysteine through the conserved F or W. Fields, in order: V gene, D gene, J gene, clone size, CDR3 DNA, CDR3 protein. The D gene is left open where the match is weak. Size is stated for part of the rows, as once, few or many counts, or as a class when the clone is expanded.

TRBV7-6	TRBD1	TRBJ2-7	-	TGTGCCAGCAGCCTGACAGGGTTGCGGGAGCAGTACTTC	CASSLTGLREQYF
TRBV12-3/TRBV12-4	-	TRBJ1-6	many	TGTGCCAGCAGTTTTCTTGGTGGAACAGGAAATTCACCCCTCCACTTT	CASSFLGGTGNSPLHF
TRBV29-1	-	TRBJ1-4	many	TGCAGCGTGGCCCACAATAATGAAAAACTGTTTTTT	CSVAHNNEKLFF
TRBV7-6	-	TRBJ1-6	many	TGTGCCAGCAGCACATACGGGGGACCACAGTCACCCCTCCACTTT	CASSTYGGPQSPLHF
TRBV18	-	TRBJ1-1	many	TGTGCCAGCTCACCAGGGGGGTCCACTGAAGCTTTCTTT	CASSPGGSTEAFF
TRBV18	TRBD1	TRBJ1-4	many	TGTGCCAGCTCACCAGGGACAGGGAATTATGAAAAACTGTTTTTT	CASSPGTGNYEKLFF
TRBV4-1	-	TRBJ2-4	many	TGCGCCAGCAGAGGGGCAGGGAACGACATTCAGTACTTC	CASRGAGNDIQYF
TRBV29-1	-	TRBJ1-1	many	TGCAGCGTTGATTTAACCCTAGAAGCTTTCTTT	CSVDLTLEAFF
TRBV9	TRBD1	TRBJ2-2	medium-sized	TGTGCCAGCAGCGAACGACAGGGCCTGGACACCGGGGAGCTGTTTTTT	CASSERQGLDTGELFF
TRBV7-9	-	TRBJ1-1	many	TGTGCCAGCAGCCCCGGGGGGCGCGCTGAAGCTTTCTTT	CASSPGGRAEAFF
TRBV11-3	-	TRBJ2-2	-	TGTGCCAGCAGCTTAGTGGGGAGAACCGGGGAGCTGTTTTTT	CASSLVGRTGELFF
TRBV28	-	TRBJ2-3	many	TGTGCCAGCAGTCCCTTAACAGGGCTTCGGCCCACAGATACGCAGTATTTT	CASSPLTGLRPTDTQYF
TRBV18	-	TRBJ1-5	few	TGTGCCAGCTCACCGCCGAATCAGCCCCAGCATTTT	CASSPPNQPQHF
TRBV28	-	TRBJ1-3	few	TGTGCCAGCAGGCCCCCCGGGCAGGGGACTGGAAACACCATATATTTT	CASRPPGQGTGNTIYF
TRBV25-1	-	TRBJ2-7	many	TGTGCCAGCAGTGAATCCTACGAGCAGTACTTC	CASSESYEQYF
TRBV11-2	TRBD2	TRBJ2-5	-	TGTGCCAGCAGCTTAGCTGGGACTAGCTATGAGACCCAGTACTTC	CASSLAGTSYETQYF
TRBV27	-	TRBJ1-5	many	TGTGCCAGCAGTTTAGGGGGAGGGGTCAATCAGCCCCAGCATTTT	CASSLGGGVNQPQHF
TRBV27	-	TRBJ1-4	-	TGTGCCAGCAGTTTATCGAGAGTCGAAAAACTGTTTTTT	CASSLSRVEKLFF
TRBV14	TRBD1	TRBJ2-1	many	TGTGCCAGCAGCCCCCCGGGACAGGAGACGTACAATGAGCAGTTCTTC	CASSPPGQETYNEQFF
TRBV27	TRBD1	TRBJ2-7	many	TGTGCCAGCAGTTTTGGGAGGACAGGGGGGGAGCAGTACTTC	CASSFGRTGGEQYF
TRBV27	-	TRBJ1-6	-	TGTGCCAGCGGTGGCTATAATTCACCCCTCCACTTT	CASGGYNSPLHF
TRBV12-5	-	TRBJ2-1	-	TGTGCTAGTGGTTCCCCTCGGACTACCTACAATGAGCAGTTCTTC	CASGSPRTTYNEQFF
TRBV30	-	TRBJ1-1	many	TGTGCCTGGACCGTTTGGGACAAGAACACTGAAGCTTTCTTT	CAWTVWDKNTEAFF
TRBV27	-	TRBJ2-4	few	TGTGCCAGCACCCGTGGGGGCCTCTTAGCCAAAAACATTCAGTACTTC	CASTRGGLLAKNIQYF
TRBV10-3	-	TRBJ2-2	many	TGTGCCATGGGACCCACAGGGAACACCGGGGAGCTGTTTTTT	CAMGPTGNTGELFF
TRBV29-1	-	TRBJ2-7	few	TGCAGCGTTGGGACCCGCGAGCAGTACTTC	CSVGTREQYF
TRBV11-3	-	TRBJ2-2	few	TGTGCCAGCAGCTTGGCAGATAACACCGGGGAGCTGTTTTTT	CASSLADNTGELFF
TRBV7-9	TRBD2	TRBJ2-2	many	TGTGCCAGCAGCAAAGGACTAGCGGTATACACCGGGGAGCTGTTTTTT	CASSKGLAVYTGELFF
TRBV29-1	TRBD2	TRBJ2-7	-	TGCAGCGTTGTCCCTAGCGGGAGGAACGAGCAGTACTTC	CSVVPSGRNEQYF
TRBV6-5	-	TRBJ1-3	-	TGTGCCAGCACCCTCGACCCAGCCTCTGGAAACACCATATATTTT	CASTLDPASGNTIYF
TRBV28	TRBD1	TRBJ1-5	many	TGTGCCAGCAGCCGAGGAGGACAGGGGGGCCAGCCCCAGCAGTTT	CASSRGGQGGQPQQF
TRBV28	-	TRBJ1-5	many	TGTGCCAGCAGGCCCTCGGGGGGGGTGAATCAGCCCCAGCATTTT	CASRPSGGVNQPQHF
TRBV6-2/TRBV6-3	-	TRBJ1-1	few	TGTGCCAGCAGTTACTCTACAGGGCTCACTGAAGCTTTCTTT	CASSYSTGLTEAFF
TRBV28	-	TRBJ1-2	few	TGTGCCAGCAGTTTATCTCCAGGGAGTGGCGGCTACACCTTC	CASSLSPGSGGYTF
TRBV10-3	-	TRBJ2-5	-	TGTGCCATCAGTGAGTCGGTTGAGGGGGAGACCCAGTACTTC	CAISESVEGETQYF
TRBV7-9	-	TRBJ2-3	few	TGTGCCAGCAGCTGGTCGGGGGTGGCAGATACGCAGTATTTT	CASSWSGVADTQYF
TRBV9	-	TRBJ1-1	-	TGTGCCAGCAGCGTAGGGCCGGTGGTCAGGGGGAACACTGAAGCTTTCTTT	CASSVGPVVRGNTEAFF
TRBV29-1	TRBD2	TRBJ2-3	-	TGCAGCGTCGAGGGACTAGCGGGGCAATTTCGCACAGATACGCAGTATTTT	CSVEGLAGQFRTDTQYF
TRBV7-2	-	TRBJ1-1	few	TGTGCCAGCAGGGACGACGGAATGGCGGCTTTCTTT	CASRDDGMAAFF
TRBV7-2	-	TRBJ2-7	-	TGTGCCAGCAGCTGGGGTGGAGGGTATGAGAGCGAGCAGTACTTC	CASSWGGGYESEQYF
TRBV27	TRBD2	TRBJ2-7	-	TGTGCCAGCAGTTTAAGGCCTAGCGGGGGGGCATCTGGGTACGAGCAGTACTTC	CASSLRPSGGASGYEQYF
TRBV4-1	TRBD2	TRBJ2-1	few	TGCGCCAGCAGCCAAGATGTGGCTAGCGGGAATCGTGAGCAGTTCTTC	CASSQDVASGNREQFF
TRBV29-1	-	TRBJ1-2	-	TGCAGCGTTGATTGGGGTAGTGGCTACACCTTC	CSVDWGSGYTF